This TCR beta chain was sequenced during a study of graft-versus-host responses after intestinal transplantation (dated by TCRdb to 2020 to 2023). Study-level background: Recipients received multivisceral, liver-intestinal, or isolated intestinal transplants. Instead of going to the commercial service, samples from a few later patients were sequenced in-house on an Illumina MiSeq and processed with MiXCR. A peak of at least 4% donor T cells among recipient peripheral blood mononuclear cells was the definition used for donor T cell macrochimerism. After intestinal transplantation, graft-versus-host and host-versus-graft alloreactive T cell clones were followed in the graft, circulation and bone marrow using bulk TCR-beta CDR3 sequencing. The cohort enrolled some 23 intestinal transplant recipients, one of whom was a retransplant, and a few patients without pretransplant specimens were excluded. To identify alloreactive clones, pre-transplant mixed lymphocyte reaction products were sequenced and then compared with unstimulated pre-transplant donor and recipient T cells. All recipients received anti-thymocyte globulin induction followed by maintenance tacrolimus and steroids for roughly three years.

Blood samples were collected up to 4 times in the first month after transplant and then at least monthly when available. Study-wide conclusions, independent of this receptor: The relatively low number and heterogeneity of intestinal transplant patients limited the conclusions. GvH clones were detected in recipient bone marrow, and some of these GvH clones were observed earlier in ileal mucosa or blood, consistent with an intestinal mucosal origin. Early after transplant, peak levels of circulating GvH clones were found to be associated with declines in HvG clones. High GvH to HvG T cell clonal ratios were observed in the allografts of patients with donor T cell macrochimerism.

Library construction relied on the immunoSEQ multiplex PCR assay. For most patients, high-throughput TCR-beta CDR3 sequencing of genomic DNA was performed by Adaptive Biotechnologies. On the study's bioinformatics: TCR sequencing data for around 19 patients were retrieved from Adaptive's ImmunoSEQ software; a few other patients were processed with MiXCR and VDJtools. CDR3 nucleotide sequences shared by donor and recipient were removed because the origin of these sequences could not be assigned. To be classed as alloreactive, a clone needed at least 2-fold expansion over unstimulated cells and a minimum CFSE-low frequency of 0.002% (template counts) or 0.001% (read counts). Mappable clones were those detected in sequenced pre-transplant spleen, lymph node, or MLR CFSE-low populations of the donor or recipient. The cumulative frequency of alloreactive clones was calculated as a percentage of all sequences, weighted by copy number. This is the immuneACCESS table as TCRdb keeps it, with only in-frame sequences that have V and J called. A part of the clones is gone; compared with another copy, unresolved V genes explain less than half, and the rest is unexplained. The V and J calls and clone size come from that table; D and trimming were worked out from the DNA. In all, the sample holds roughly 46,000 clones, and roughly 91% of those were seen once. Clones ranked in the top ten supply roughly 6% of the sample.

This clone was detected once. Its target antigen remains unknown. Within one base of it there is no much larger clone, and no base qualities were kept. Trimming costs V 4 bases and J 0 bases, and their ends lie 17 bases apart. The germline V gene sets CDR1 to SGDLS and CDR2 to YYNGEE. Its CDR3 holds 17 amino acids, cysteine through phenylalanine. Only the CDR3 DNA stays, 51 bases, in frame from base 1. The sequence was collected from a human patient who received an intestinal transplant, so some T cells may come from the graft donor. The V and J genes are TRBV9 and TRBJ1-3, and the D gene may be TRBD1, 5 bases matching. The source was PBMCs, collected 750 to 800 days after a first intestinal transplant, on the day of a second. The sequenced DNA is TGTGCCAGCAGCCCACGGACCGGGACCCTCTCTGGAAACACCATATATTTT. Its protein is CASSPRTGTLSGNTIYF. Reference TRBV9 and TRBJ1-3 genes cover what lies past the CDR3, so the full variable domain is DSGVTQTPKHLITATGQRVTLRCSPRSGDLSVYWYQQSLDQGLQFLIQYYNGEERAKGNILERFSAQQFPDLHSELNLSSLELGDSALYFCASSPRTGTLSGNTIYFGEGSWLTVV.